These 23 T cell receptor beta chains came from one sample sequenced in a study of CD8 T cells in ankylosing spondylitis. TCRdb processed the 5' RACE reads anew with MiXCR; each CDR3 protein has one entry. Among a few hundred thousand distinct CDR3 sequences, more than 9% were seen once, and the ten largest hold roughly 9.5%. The source material was blood, either unsorted or a sorted T cell fraction (not recorded which). The receptors were sampled from a female donor with ankylosing spondylitis or in good health (not recorded which).

With respect to this clonotype: A much larger clone lies a single base off, so this may be a read error. The rearrangement links TRBV20-1 to TRBJ2-1; 14 bases map to TRBD2. Germline loops: CDR1 DFQATT, CDR2 SNEGSKA (reference sequence). The CDR3 totals 17 residues. CDR3 amino acids: CCARGLAGAQSYNEQFF. CDR3 coding DNA: TGCTGTGCTCGGGGACTAGCGGGAGCCCAATCCTACAATGAGCAGTTCTTC.

A remark on this clonotype: Possible read error: a much larger clone is one base away. V gene TRBV20-1 combines with J gene TRBJ2-7; D remains ambiguous. The V gene lost 0 bases and the J gene lost 3 bases, with 3 bases spanning the gap. The CDR3 sequence is 11 residues long. Per the germline V gene, CDR1 is DFQATT and CDR2 is SNEGSKA (reference sequence). CDR3 DNA sequence: TGCAGTGCTAGAGAGAGCTACGAGCAGTACTTC. The encoded protein is CSARESYEQYF.

This clonotype was counted at least ten times. CDR3 in amino acids: CSASPRGRGSSSPLHF. CDR3 DNA sequence: TGCAGTGCTAGTCCCCGGGGCCGGGGTTCTAGTTCACCCCTCCACTTT. The chain is built from TRBV20-1 and TRBJ1-6, with a weak D call TRBD1 (5 bases). Trimming took off 3 bases at V and 9 bases at J, with 21 bases between the two ends. The CDR3 consists of 16 residues. Germline V gene lookup returns CDR1 DFQATT and CDR2 SNEGSKA (reference sequence).

The chain links TRBV7-3 to TRBJ1-2; no reliable D call. V was shortened by 0 bases and J by 6 bases, with 11 bases between the two germline ends. Germline V lookup: CDR1 SGHTA, CDR2 FQGTGA. The CDR3 consists of 14 residues. CDR3 region: CASSLTARGDGYTF. CDR3 sequence (DNA): TGTGCCAGCAGCTTAACGGCTCGGGGAGATGGCTACACCTTC.

CDR3 region: CASSGAGGTEAFF. The CDR3 DNA reads as TGCGCCAGCAGTGGGGCAGGGGGAACTGAAGCTTTCTTT. The genes are TRBV10-1 and TRBJ1-1, with 7 bases fitting TRBD1. The CDR3 runs to 13 residues. V was clipped by 4 bases and J by 5 bases; unmatched bases: 4. Germline V gene data show CDR1 as WNHNN and CDR2 as SYGVQD (reference sequence).

This clonotype was detected many times. The chain recombines TRBV6-1 with TRBJ1-5; D perhaps matches TRBD1 (5 bases). Germline lookup yields CDR1 MNHNS and CDR2 SASEGT. V was pared by 6 bases and J by 6 bases, with 18 bases between. The CDR3 length is 15 residues. CDR3 region: CASSPGAGFLQPQHF. The CDR3 nucleotides read TGTGCCAGCAGCCCCGGGGCGGGATTTCTTCAGCCCCAGCATTTT.

As for this clonotype: This may be a read error, as it is one base from a much larger clone. This chain links TRBV5-1 with TRBJ1-2, with D possibly matching TRBD1 (5 bases). The CDR3 covers 13 residues. Germline CDR1 is SGHRS and CDR2 is YFSETQ. CDR3 loop: CGSSLAGFSGYTF. CDR3 nucleotides: TGCGGCAGCAGCTTGGCAGGGTTTAGTGGCTACACCTTC.

This clonotype was counted ten times or more. This chain connects TRBV5-1 to TRBJ2-3; D is uncertain. Germline CDR1 SGHRS, CDR2 YFSETQ. The CDR3 is made up of 15 amino acids. Deletions cut 1 base from V and 3 bases from J, with 12 bases between. The CDR3 here is CASSLRETRTDTQYF. The CDR3 coding sequence is TGCGCCAGCAGCTTGCGCGAGACTCGGACAGATACGCAGTATTTT.

This clonotype was counted only a few times. The gene calls are TRBV27 and TRBJ1-5; 11 bases align to TRBD1. Unmatched junction bases numbered 3, after V lost 6 bases and J lost 2 bases. The CDR3 loop spans 15 amino acids. Germline values: CDR1 MNHEY, CDR2 SMNVEV (reference sequence). CDR3 in amino acids: CASSRTGGRNQPQHF. The DNA for the CDR3 is TGTGCCAGCAGCCGGACAGGGGGCCGCAATCAGCCCCAGCATTTT.

This clonotype has more than one count but fewer than ten. The V call is TRBV19, the J call TRBJ2-1, with unresolved D. Looked up from germline, CDR1 is LNHDA and CDR2 is SQIVND (reference sequence). V lost 3 bases and J lost 0, with 6 bases in between. CDR3 size: 14 residues. CDR3 nucleotides: TGTGCCAGTAGTATCAAGAGCTCCTACAATGAGCAGTTCTTC. It translates to CASSIKSSYNEQFF.

Many counts were recorded for this clonotype. The genes are TRBV7-2 and TRBJ2-7, with D possibly being TRBD2 (6 bases). Germline values: CDR1 SGHTA, CDR2 FQGNSA. CDR3 size: 14 residues. V was cut by 5 bases and J by 5 bases, with 16 bases left in between. The chain's CDR3 is CASSPYGRGDEQYF. The CDR3 DNA reads as TGTGCCAGCAGCCCCTACGGGCGCGGGGACGAGCAGTACTTC.

This clonotype was detected many times. V and J are TRBV15 and TRBJ2-7; D tentatively reads TRBD1 or TRBD2 (5 bases each). V was clipped by 1 base and J by 3 bases, with 19 bases between them. This CDR3 has 17 amino acids. Germline values: CDR1 LNHNV, CDR2 YYDKDF (reference sequence). The CDR3 reads CATSRGGGGRFFYEQYF. CDR3 nucleotides: TGTGCCACCAGCAGAGGTGGGGGTGGGAGATTCTTCTACGAGCAGTACTTC.

In its sample, this clonotype was seen many times. This rearrangement joins TRBV7-3 to TRBJ2-2, with a possible D match to TRBD1 (5 bases). The CDR3 is 13 residues long. In germline, CDR1 is SGHTA, CDR2 FQGTGA. Deletions cut 2 bases from V and 7 bases from J, with 8 bases between. CDR3 protein: CASSLVGVGELFF. The CDR3 nucleotides read TGTGCCAGCAGCTTAGTAGGGGTCGGGGAGCTGTTTTTT.

The chain carries TRBV11-2 and TRBJ2-2; weak D call: TRBD1 (6 bases). V was pared by 1 base and J by 0 bases, with 9 bases between. Germline-derived CDR1 and CDR2 are SGHAT and FQNNGV. CDR3 length equals 16 residues. CDR3 sequence: CASSLVRTANTGELFF. The DNA of the CDR3 is TGTGCCAGCAGCTTAGTTCGGACAGCGAACACCGGGGAGCTGTTTTTT.

CDR3 residues: CASSPASFLFF. The CDR3 DNA reads TGTGCCAGCAGCCCCGCTAGTTTTCTGTTCTTC. The chain has TRBV2 and TRBJ2-1; D ambiguous. CDR1 is SNHLY and CDR2 is FYNNEI in the germline V gene. Trimming left V 6 bases short and J 15 bases short, with 15 bases between. This CDR3 region has 11 residues.

Many counts were recorded for this clonotype. V gene TRBV12-3 or TRBV12-4 combines with J gene TRBJ1-5; D is possibly TRBD1 (5 bases). Trimming shortened V by 6 bases and J by 5 bases, and 14 bases separated the two germline ends. CDR3 length: 14 amino acids. CDR3 loop: CASSNSGAYQPQHF. The CDR3 region has the DNA TGTGCCAGCAGCAATTCCGGGGCCTATCAGCCCCAGCATTTT.

This clonotype occurred many times. The gene calls are TRBV6-1 and TRBJ2-7; 7 bases line up with TRBD1. J gave up 3 bases and V 7 bases, and 9 bases lay outside the gene matches. Looked up from germline, CDR1 is MNHNS and CDR2 is SASEGT. The CDR3 loop spans 14 amino acids. The CDR3 sequence: CASNPGTESYEQYF. Here the CDR3 DNA reads TGTGCCAGCAATCCCGGGACAGAAAGCTACGAGCAGTACTTC.

In its sample, this clonotype was seen many times. The V and J genes are TRBV5-1 and TRBJ2-3; 11 bases agree with TRBD2. The CDR3 runs 16 residues. V shed 7 bases and J 2 bases; nucleotides not matched to a gene: 9. The germline V gene has CDR1 SGHRS and CDR2 YFSETQ. The CDR3 DNA reads TGCGCCAGCCGTCCGGGGACTAGCGGCTCCACAGATACGCAGTATTTT. Residues: CASRPGTSGSTDTQYF.

This clonotype showed up many times. The genes are TRBV27 and TRBJ2-3; D is ambiguous. Germline V gives CDR1 MNHEY, CDR2 SMNVEV (reference sequence). V lost 4 bases and J 2 bases, leaving 4 bases between the germline ends. The CDR3 totals 12 residues. CDR3 residues: CASSSNTDTQYF. DNA for the CDR3: TGTGCCAGCAGTTCCAACACAGATACGCAGTATTTT.

This clonotype was seen a few times. One junction end disagrees with the germline gene, perhaps due to a read error. The chain recombines TRBV7-7 with TRBJ1-1; no definite D call. The V gene's germline CDR1 is SSHAT and CDR2 FNYEAQ (reference sequence). The CDR3 covers 14 residues. This CDR3 is CASSPTDLNTEAFF. CDR3 bases: TGTGCTAGCAGCCCTACAGATTTGAACACTGAAGCTTTCTTT.

This clonotype was seen at least ten times. V and J are TRBV4-2 and TRBJ1-1, with no clear D. The CDR3 runs to 14 residues. CDR1 is LGHNA and CDR2 is YNFKEQ in the germline V gene. V was cut by 4 bases and J by 3 bases, with 12 bases left in between. CDR3 loop: CASSRWASDTEAFF. CDR3 in DNA: TGTGCCAGCAGCCGATGGGCTTCGGACACTGAAGCTTTCTTT.

V and J are TRBV28 and TRBJ2-7; D not resolved. Trimming left V 1 base short and J 2 bases short, with 9 bases between. There are 14 residues in the CDR3. The V gene's germline CDR1 is MDHEN and CDR2 SYDVKM. This CDR3 is CASSLSSQPYEQYF. The DNA of the CDR3 is TGTGCCAGCAGTTTATCGTCACAGCCCTACGAGCAGTACTTC. The complete variable domain, with remaining parts taken from reference TRBV28 and TRBJ2-7, reads DVKVTQSSRYLVKRTGEKVFLECVQDMDHENMFWYRQDPGLGLRLIYFSYDVKMKEKGDIPEGYSVSREKKERFSLILESASTNQTSMYLCASSLSSQPYEQYFGPGTRLTVT.

This clonotype was observed many times. The chain couples TRBV25-1 to TRBJ2-1; possible D gene TRBD2, 6 bases. The germline V gene encodes CDR1 MGHDK and CDR2 SYGVNS. Trimming removed 3 bases at V and 12 bases at J, with 15 bases between. The CDR3 covers 13 residues. For the CDR3, the DNA is TGTGCCAGCAGTGAGGGAGGTCTTCATAGGCAGTTCTTC. As protein: CASSEGGLHRQFF.